Listed below are T cell receptor beta chains from one sample, sequenced in a study of shared clonotypes between healthy human individuals. Profiling relied on immunoSEQ multiplex PCR, and the TCRdb table lists in-frame clones only, not all of them. Among about 560,000 clones, about 80% were seen once, and the ten largest hold about 11%. Sequencing was performed on PBMCs. Source of these receptors: a woman aged 40 to 55 in good health. Some clones in this sample may be carry-over from other donors' samples. CDR3s include the opening cysteine and the closing phenylalanine or tryptophan. Fields, in order: clone size, V gene, D gene, J gene, CDR3 protein, CDR3 DNA. The D gene is left open where the match is weak. Expanded clones are given a class, and other clones once, few, many or no size at all.

clone_size: -; v_call: TRBV19; d_call: -; j_call: TRBJ2-7; cdr3_aa: CASSMGRVYEQYF; cdr3_nt: TGTGCCAGTAGTATGGGAAGGGTCTACGAGCAGTACTTC
clone_size: few; v_call: TRBV5-1; d_call: TRBD1; j_call: TRBJ1-6; cdr3_aa: CASSLASRQGNSPLHF; cdr3_nt: TGCGCCAGCAGCTTGGCCTCCCGACAGGGGAATTCACCCCTCCACTTT
clone_size: -; v_call: TRBV19; d_call: -; j_call: TRBJ2-7; cdr3_aa: CASSWGGASYEQYF; cdr3_nt: TGTGCCAGTAGTTGGGGGGGCGCATCCTACGAGCAGTACTTC
clone_size: -; v_call: TRBV7-9; d_call: -; j_call: TRBJ1-1; cdr3_aa: CASSAEFEAFF; cdr3_nt: TGTGCCAGCAGCGCCGAGTTTGAAGCTTTCTTT
clone_size: few; v_call: TRBV28; d_call: TRBD1; j_call: TRBJ1-2; cdr3_aa: CASRILGGQTYGYTF; cdr3_nt: TGTGCCAGCAGAATTCTTGGGGGACAGACCTATGGCTACACCTTC
clone_size: once; v_call: TRBV5-1; d_call: -; j_call: TRBJ1-5; cdr3_aa: CASGLSPGGNQPQHF; cdr3_nt: TGCGCCAGCGGCCTCTCACCGGGAGGCAATCAGCCCCAGCATTTT
clone_size: -; v_call: TRBV5-1; d_call: TRBD1; j_call: TRBJ2-7; cdr3_aa: CASSQQGGAHYEQYF; cdr3_nt: TGCGCCAGCAGCCAACAGGGGGGCGCTCACTACGAGCAGTACTTC
clone_size: -; v_call: TRBV6-1; d_call: TRBD2; j_call: TRBJ2-2; cdr3_aa: CASSLRLAGAGELFF; cdr3_nt: TGTGCCAGCAGTCTACGACTAGCGGGAGCCGGTGAGCTGTTTTTT
clone_size: -; v_call: TRBV2; d_call: TRBD1; j_call: TRBJ2-7; cdr3_aa: CASSVDRGFYEQYF; cdr3_nt: TGTGCCAGCAGCGTGGACAGGGGTTTCTACGAGCAGTACTTC
clone_size: few; v_call: TRBV6-1; d_call: -; j_call: TRBJ2-1; cdr3_aa: CASSELVSGKQFF; cdr3_nt: TGTGCCAGCAGTGAACTCGTTAGCGGTAAGCAGTTCTTC
clone_size: -; v_call: TRBV7-8; d_call: TRBD1; j_call: TRBJ2-7; cdr3_aa: CASSPGQGMYEQYF; cdr3_nt: TGTGCCAGCAGCCCGGGACAGGGGATGTACGAGCAGTACTTC
clone_size: -; v_call: TRBV18; d_call: -; j_call: TRBJ2-2; cdr3_aa: CASSPQGSGELFF; cdr3_nt: TGTGCCAGCTCACCTCAGGGCTCCGGGGAGCTGTTTTTT
clone_size: -; v_call: TRBV9; d_call: -; j_call: TRBJ1-2; cdr3_aa: CASSTSEGYGYTF; cdr3_nt: TGTGCCAGCAGCACTTCGGAGGGCTATGGCTACACCTTC
clone_size: -; v_call: TRBV5-4; d_call: TRBD1; j_call: TRBJ2-3; cdr3_aa: CASSILDRGTDTQYF; cdr3_nt: TGTGCCAGCAGCATCCTTGACAGGGGGACAGATACGCAGTATTTT
clone_size: few; v_call: TRBV30; d_call: TRBD1; j_call: TRBJ1-5; cdr3_aa: CAWSPGGSHQPQHF; cdr3_nt: TGTGCCTGGAGCCCAGGGGGTAGCCATCAGCCCCAGCATTTT
clone_size: -; v_call: TRBV5-1; d_call: -; j_call: TRBJ2-3; cdr3_aa: CASSYSVTDTQYF; cdr3_nt: TGCGCCAGCAGCTATAGCGTCACAGATACGCAGTATTTT
clone_size: -; v_call: TRBV9; d_call: -; j_call: TRBJ1-2; cdr3_aa: CASSVDRNYGYTF; cdr3_nt: TGTGCCAGCAGCGTAGACAGGAACTATGGCTACACCTTC
clone_size: -; v_call: TRBV19; d_call: -; j_call: TRBJ2-7; cdr3_aa: CASGRGSTYEQYF; cdr3_nt: TGTGCCAGTGGACGGGGTTCGACCTACGAGCAGTACTTC
clone_size: -; v_call: TRBV7-2; d_call: TRBD1; j_call: TRBJ2-5; cdr3_aa: CASSLNQGAGETQYF; cdr3_nt: TGTGCCAGCAGCTTAAACCAGGGGGCTGGGGAGACCCAGTACTTC
clone_size: -; v_call: TRBV11-1; d_call: -; j_call: TRBJ1-4; cdr3_aa: CASSLSRTNGGEKLFF; cdr3_nt: TGTGCCAGCAGCTTATCCCGGACAAACGGGGGTGAAAAACTGTTTTTT
clone_size: -; v_call: TRBV29-1; d_call: TRBD2; j_call: TRBJ2-1; cdr3_aa: CSVTLAGAYNEQFF; cdr3_nt: TGCAGCGTTACCTTAGCGGGAGCATATAATGAGCAGTTCTTC
clone_size: -; v_call: TRBV19; d_call: TRBD2; j_call: TRBJ2-1; cdr3_aa: CASSLTSGSPHNEQFF; cdr3_nt: TGTGCCAGTAGCCTGACTAGCGGGAGCCCCCACAATGAGCAGTTCTTC
clone_size: -; v_call: TRBV30; d_call: -; j_call: TRBJ1-5; cdr3_aa: CACSQGLVDQPQHF; cdr3_nt: TGTGCCTGCTCGCAGGGGTTGGTAGATCAGCCCCAGCATTTT
clone_size: -; v_call: TRBV19; d_call: TRBD1; j_call: TRBJ1-1; cdr3_aa: CASSVRQGYTEAFF; cdr3_nt: TGTGCCAGTAGTGTTCGACAGGGTTACACTGAAGCTTTCTTT
clone_size: -; v_call: TRBV28; d_call: -; j_call: TRBJ2-1; cdr3_aa: CASKSGGSAHYNEQFF; cdr3_nt: TGTGCCAGCAAATCCGGGGGCTCGGCTCACTACAATGAGCAGTTCTTC
clone_size: -; v_call: TRBV6-1; d_call: TRBD1; j_call: TRBJ1-1; cdr3_aa: CASRRGLNTEAFF; cdr3_nt: TGTGCCAGCCGGAGGGGGCTGAACACTGAAGCTTTCTTT
clone_size: -; v_call: TRBV20-1; d_call: -; j_call: TRBJ2-7; cdr3_aa: CSARDSPGQYF; cdr3_nt: TGCAGTGCTAGAGATTCCCCGGGGCAGTACTTC
clone_size: few; v_call: TRBV4-2; d_call: TRBD2; j_call: TRBJ2-3; cdr3_aa: CASGTSGRTDTQYF; cdr3_nt: TGTGCCAGCGGGACTAGCGGGAGGACAGATACGCAGTATTTT